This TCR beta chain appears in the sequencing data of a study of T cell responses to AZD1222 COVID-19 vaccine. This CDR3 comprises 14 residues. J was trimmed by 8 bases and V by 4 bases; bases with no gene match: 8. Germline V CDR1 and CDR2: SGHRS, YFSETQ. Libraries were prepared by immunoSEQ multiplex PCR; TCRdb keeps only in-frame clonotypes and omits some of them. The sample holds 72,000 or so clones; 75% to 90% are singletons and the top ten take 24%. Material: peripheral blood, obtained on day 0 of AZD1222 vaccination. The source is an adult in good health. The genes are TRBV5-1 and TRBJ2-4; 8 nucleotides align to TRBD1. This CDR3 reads CASSLRTGSDIQYF. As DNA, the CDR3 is TGCGCCAGCAGCCTACGGACAGGGTCCGACATTCAGTACTTC.